The 11 T cell receptor beta chains below all came from one sample that was sequenced in a study of OX40 agonist ivuxolimab in advanced cancers. Method: immunoSEQ multiplex PCR; TCRdb's copy keeps in-frame clones and lacks some. The data hold about 60,000 clones, with approximately 88% observed a single time. Sequencing was performed on CD4+ or CD8+ T cells sorted from blood, taken in a trial of the OX40 agonist ivuxolimab. The receptors come from an adult with an advanced solid tumor such as melanoma, head and neck, liver or kidney cancer.

The chain uses TRBV6-5 and TRBJ2-5; D gene uncertain. CDR1 MNHEY and CDR2 SVGAGI come from the germline V gene. The V and J ends lost 6 bases and 4 bases respectively, with 15 bases between them. CDR3 length: 14 amino acids. CDR3 loop: CASSPYDAPETQYF. CDR3 DNA sequence: TGTGCCAGCAGCCCCTACGACGCGCCAGAGACCCAGTACTTC.

V and J are TRBV6-6 and TRBJ1-5; 8 bases are shared with TRBD1. With 8 bases clipped from V and 3 bases from J, the junction kept 6 bases outside the gene matches. This CDR3 contains 14 residues. CDR1 and CDR2 from the germline V gene are MNHNY and SVGAGI (reference sequence). CDR3 DNA: TGTGCCAGCGTACAGGGGGTGGTCAATCAGCCCCAGCATTTT. Residues: CASVQGVVNQPQHF.

The chain employs TRBV29-1 and TRBJ1-1; a weak D match, TRBD1 (6 bases). This CDR3 has 14 amino acids. Germline values: CDR1 SQVTM, CDR2 ANQGSEA. Trimming took 2 bases from V and 1 from J, leaving 11 bases between them. CDR3 amino acids: CSVELAGENTEAFF. CDR3 in DNA: TGCAGCGTTGAACTGGCAGGGGAGAACACTGAAGCTTTCTTT.

V and J are TRBV5-6 and TRBJ1-2, with D perhaps TRBD1 (5 bases). V was pared by 3 bases and J by 2 bases, with 14 bases between. The CDR3 consists of 15 residues. CDR1 is SGHDT and CDR2 is YYEEEE in the germline V gene. This CDR3 is CASSWRPGSNYGYTF. The CDR3 region has the DNA TGTGCCAGCAGCTGGCGCCCAGGGTCAAACTATGGCTACACCTTC. Variable domain in full (rest from reference TRBV5-6 and TRBJ1-2): DAGVTQSPTHLIKTRGQQVTLRCSPKSGHDTVSWYQQALGQGPQFIFQYYEEEERQRGNFPDRFSGHQFPNYSSELNVNALLLGDSALYLCASSWRPGSNYGYTFGSGTRLTVV.

V gene TRBV30 combines with J gene TRBJ1-5; possibly TRBD1 for D (5 bases). This CDR3 comprises 15 residues. The V end was cut by 0 bases, the J end by 2 bases, with 11 bases between. Germline CDR1 and CDR2: GTSNPN and SVGIG (reference sequence). The CDR3 DNA is TGTGCCTGGAGTGTTAGGGGTAGTGGCAATCAGCCCCAGCATTTT. Its protein is CAWSVRGSGNQPQHF. Together with reference TRBV30 and TRBJ1-5, the CDR3 gives the full variable domain: SQTIHQWPATLVQPVGSPLSLECTVEGTSNPNLYWYRQAAGRGLQLLFYSVGIGQISSEVPQNLSASRPQDRQFILSSKKLLLSDSGFYLCAWSVRGSGNQPQHFGDGTRLSIL.

On this clone itself: No conserved phenylalanine or tryptophan ends this CDR3, so it is likely a read error. The DNA is left out, because the CDR3 cannot be placed on it with certainty; the CDR3 is given as TCRdb lists it. This rearrangement joins TRBV6-1 to TRBJ1-1; the tabulated D call, TRBD1, remains unverified against the DNA. The CDR3 region is 11 residues in length, termini included. The germline CDR1 and CDR2 sequences are MNHNS and SASEGT. CDR3 sequence: CASSGPGQGPR.

The V call is TRBV4-3, the J call TRBJ1-4; weak D call: TRBD1 (6 bases). This CDR3 contains 16 residues. Germline CDR1 LGHNA, CDR2 YSLEER. Trimming took off 4 bases at V and 4 bases at J, with 16 bases between the two ends. The CDR3 region is CASSRTSDSGNEKLFF. For the CDR3, the DNA is TGCGCCAGCAGCCGCACATCGGACAGCGGTAATGAAAAACTGTTTTTT.

The rearrangement joins TRBV5-1 to TRBJ2-3; 10 nucleotides align to TRBD1. The CDR3 length is 16 residues. V shed 4 bases and J 1 base; nucleotides not matched to a gene: 6. Germline V gene data show CDR1 as SGHRS and CDR2 as YFSETQ. The CDR3: CASSLQTGGGTDTQYF. The DNA of the CDR3 is TGCGCCAGCAGCCTCCAGACAGGGGGCGGCACAGATACGCAGTATTTT.

This chain joins TRBV5-6 and TRBJ2-1, with no clear D. The CDR3 is 11 residues long. Germline V gene sequence: CDR1 SGHDT, CDR2 YYEEEE. The ends were cut back, 9 bases at V and 6 bases at J, with 10 bases in the middle. CDR3 loop: CANSGCNEQFF. The CDR3 DNA sequence: TGTGCCAACTCCGGCTGCAATGAGCAGTTCTTC. The full variable domain, rest sourced from reference TRBV5-6 and TRBJ2-1, is DAGVTQSPTHLIKTRGQQVTLRCSPKSGHDTVSWYQQALGQGPQFIFQYYEEEERQRGNFPDRFSGHQFPNYSSELNVNALLLGDSALYLCANSGCNEQFFGPGTRLTVL.

This chain connects TRBV2 to TRBJ1-4, with D possibly matching TRBD1 (5 bases). Trimming left V 6 bases short and J 8 bases short, with 16 bases between. The CDR3 runs 14 residues. Germline V lookup: CDR1 SNHLY, CDR2 FYNNEI. The CDR3 nucleotides read TGTGCCAGCAGGTCCGGGACGCAAACGGAAAAACTGTTTTTT. Its translation: CASRSGTQTEKLFF.

The V gene is TRBV14, the J gene TRBJ1-3, with D uncertain. The germline gives CDR1 SGHDN, CDR2 FVKESK. The CDR3 is 14 residues long. The germline V and J ends were trimmed by 6 bases and 1 base, with 10 bases remaining between them. The CDR3 nucleotides are TGTGCCAGCAGACCTATGGGGTCTGGAAACACCATATATTTT. The encoded protein is CASRPMGSGNTIYF.